This TCR beta chain stems from a study of spatial heterogeneity in lung cancer. In the study overall: On average, each unique TCR and UMI combination appeared more than ten times in raw reads.

The time point was: sample taken at primary tumor resection. From tumor, nontumor lung or frozen PBMC, whole RNA was taken unsorted for sequencing. Every TCR cDNA molecule carried a tag that served as a unique molecular identifier. TCRdb re-called the 5' RACE reads through MiXCR, storing one row per CDR3 protein. The sample records about 42,000 distinct CDR3 sequences, almost 7% being singletons. Study-level points and caveats: More often at tumor resection than at routine follow-up, ubiquitous expanded tumor TCRs were detected in the blood.

At least ten counts were recorded for this clonotype. Its antigen remains unidentified. V was shortened by 5 bases and J by 1 base, with 6 bases between the two germline ends. The germline V gene encodes CDR1 LNHDA and CDR2 SQIVND (reference sequence). This CDR3 is built from 13 residues. V gene TRBV19 combines with J gene TRBJ2-1; the D is unclear. The sequence came from a female donor with early-stage non-small cell lung cancer. Sample: PBMCs, taken at surgery. CDR3 residues: CASSPTSYNEQFF. In nucleotides, the CDR3 is TGTGCCAGTAGTCCCACGTCCTACAATGAGCAGTTCTTC. Looking up the rest from reference TRBV19 and TRBJ2-1 gives the full variable domain: DGGITQSPKYLFRKEGQNVTLSCEQNLNHDAMYWYRQDPGQGLRLIYYSQIVNDFQKGDIAEGYSVSREKKESFPLTVTSAQKNPTAFYLCASSPTSYNEQFFGPGTRLTVL.